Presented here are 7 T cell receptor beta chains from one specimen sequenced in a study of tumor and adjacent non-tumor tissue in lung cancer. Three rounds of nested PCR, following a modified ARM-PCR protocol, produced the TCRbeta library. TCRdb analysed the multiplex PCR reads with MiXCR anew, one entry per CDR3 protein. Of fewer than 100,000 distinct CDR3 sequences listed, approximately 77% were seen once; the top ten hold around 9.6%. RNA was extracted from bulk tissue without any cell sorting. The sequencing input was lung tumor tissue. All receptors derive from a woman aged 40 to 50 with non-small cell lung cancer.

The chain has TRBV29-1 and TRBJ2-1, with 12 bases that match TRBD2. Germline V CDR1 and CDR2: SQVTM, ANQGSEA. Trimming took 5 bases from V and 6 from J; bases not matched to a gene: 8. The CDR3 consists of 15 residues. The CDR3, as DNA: TGCAGCGTTCGCGTCACTAGCGGGGGGCGCAATGAGCAGTTCTTC. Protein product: CSVRVTSGGRNEQFF.

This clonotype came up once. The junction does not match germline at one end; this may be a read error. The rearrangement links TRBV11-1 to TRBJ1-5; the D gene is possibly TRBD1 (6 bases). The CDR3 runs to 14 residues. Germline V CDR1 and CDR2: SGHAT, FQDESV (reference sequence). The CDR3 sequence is CASSFTQGSQAQHF. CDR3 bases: TGTGCCAGCAGCTTCACACAGGGTAGTCAGGCCCAGCATTTT.

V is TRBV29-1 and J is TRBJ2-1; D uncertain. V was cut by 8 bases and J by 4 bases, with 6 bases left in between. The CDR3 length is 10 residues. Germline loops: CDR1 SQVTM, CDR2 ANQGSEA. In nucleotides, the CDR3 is TGCAGCTTGGGGTACAATGAGCAGTTCTTC. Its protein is CSLGYNEQFF.

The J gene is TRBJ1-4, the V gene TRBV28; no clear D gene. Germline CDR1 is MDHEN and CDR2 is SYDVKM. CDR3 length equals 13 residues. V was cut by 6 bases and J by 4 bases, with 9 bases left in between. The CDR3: CASSEVFNEKLFF. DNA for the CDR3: TGTGCCAGCAGCGAGGTGTTTAATGAAAAACTGTTTTTT.

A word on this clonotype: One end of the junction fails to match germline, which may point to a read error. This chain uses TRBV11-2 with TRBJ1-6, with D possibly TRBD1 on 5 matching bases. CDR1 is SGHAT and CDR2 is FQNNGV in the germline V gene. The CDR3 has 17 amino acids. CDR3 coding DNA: TGTGCCAGCAGCACTACTACTGGGACCCTCTATAATTCAGCCCTCCGCTTT. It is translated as CASSTTTGTLYNSALRF. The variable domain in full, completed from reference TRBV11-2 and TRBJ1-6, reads EAGVAQSPRYKIIEKRQSVAFWCNPISGHATLYWYQQILGQGPKLLIQFQNNGVVDDSQLPKDRFSAERLKGVDSTLKIQPAKLEDSAVYLCASSTTTGTLYNSALRFGNGTRLTVT.

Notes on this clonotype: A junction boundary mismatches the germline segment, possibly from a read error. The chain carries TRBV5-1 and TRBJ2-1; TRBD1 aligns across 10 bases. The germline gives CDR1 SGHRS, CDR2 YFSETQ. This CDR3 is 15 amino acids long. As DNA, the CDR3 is TGCACCAGCAGGTCCGGGACAGGGGCGGCTAATGAGCAGCTCTTC. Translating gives CTSRSGTGAANEQLF.

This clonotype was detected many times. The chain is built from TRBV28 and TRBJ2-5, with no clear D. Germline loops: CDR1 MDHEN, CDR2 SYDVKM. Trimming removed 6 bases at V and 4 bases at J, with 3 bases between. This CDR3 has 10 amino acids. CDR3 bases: TGTGCCAGCAGCCGAGAGACCCAGTACTTC. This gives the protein CASSRETQYF.